The T cell receptor (beta chain) described here comes from a study of T cells in Graves' hyperthyroidism and ophthalmopathy. General observations from the study: In blood, most of the thyroid clonotypes expanded above 0.001 were also present. In the analysis, a 13 V-J model separated ophthalmopathy from stable hyperthyroidism.

TCR beta CDR3 sequences were amplified from RNA transcripts. The HTBI primer set was used in a first-round RT-PCR of the TCR CDR3. One entry per CDR3 protein results from TCRdb running MiXCR on the multiplex PCR reads. The profile shows about 300,000 distinct CDR3 sequences, approximately 18% of them singletons. Patients with uncontrolled infections, other autoimmune diseases, pregnancy or lactation were excluded. This clonotype showed up just a few times. Its antigen is not known. Germline CDR1 ENHRY, CDR2 SYGVKD. This CDR3 contains 15 residues. V lost 4 bases to trimming and J lost 2 bases, with 13 bases between them.

J is TRBJ2-3 and V is TRBV10-3; D not certain. Sequencing was done on a sample of blood. This TCR was sampled from a man between 45 and 60 years old with Graves' ophthalmopathy. The DNA for the CDR3 is TGTGCCATCAGTGGGATGGCAGAAAACACAGATACGCAGTATTTT. This gives the protein CAISGMAENTDTQYF.